The 21 T cell receptor beta chains presented below share a single source sample, sequenced in a study of T-cell reconstitution after alpha-beta-depleted transplantation in children. Preparation of the TCRbeta library involved a method that used unique molecular identifiers. TCRdb re-called the PCR reads through MiXCR, storing one row per CDR3 protein. The table shows approximately 210,000 distinct CDR3 sequences, with roughly a sixth occurring only once. The sequencing used PBMCs, mostly from graft donor cells, collected 360 days after TCRalphabeta/CD19-depleted stem cell transplant. The origin of the receptors is a male patient between 2 and 10 years old who had a stem cell transplant for acute lymphoblastic leukemia, so the T cells may come from the graft donor.

The genes are TRBV6-1 and TRBJ1-5, with D unresolved. CDR1 is MNHNS, CDR2 SASEGT, per germline. CDR3 length: 12 residues. Trimming removed 8 bases from V and 6 bases from J, with 11 bases in between. The CDR3 loop is CASGEVLQPQHF. Here the CDR3 DNA reads TGTGCCAGCGGGGAAGTGCTTCAGCCCCAGCATTTT.

This sequence joins TRBV3-1 and TRBJ2-4, with a tentative D call TRBD1 (6 bases). V was clipped by 1 base and J by 1 base, with 8 bases between them. This CDR3 spans 15 amino acids. Germline loops: CDR1 LGHDT, CDR2 YNNKEL (reference sequence). CDR3 nucleotide sequence: TGTGCCAGCAGCCAAGTCAGGGGTGCCAAAAACATTCAGTACTTC. It yields the protein CASSQVRGAKNIQYF.

This clonotype was found a few times. The chain employs TRBV29-1 and TRBJ2-5; 7 bases are a match to TRBD1. The CDR3 length is 13 residues. Per germline, CDR1 SQVTM and CDR2 ANQGSEA. V shed 6 bases and J 1 base; nucleotides not matched to a gene: 5. CDR3 in amino acids: CSVTGSAQETQYF. In nucleotides, the CDR3 is TGCAGCGTGACAGGGTCAGCCCAAGAGACCCAGTACTTC.

The J gene is TRBJ2-5, the V gene TRBV10-3, with D tentatively TRBD1 (5 bases). The V gene's germline CDR1 is ENHRY and CDR2 SYGVKD. Trimming removed 9 bases at V and 5 bases at J, with 13 bases between. The CDR3 spans 12 residues. CDR3 protein: CAIRAAGETQYF. CDR3 in DNA: TGTGCCATACGAGCTGCAGGGGAGACCCAGTACTTC.

This chain connects TRBV30 to TRBJ2-7; D is possibly TRBD2 (5 bases). The CDR3 is 11 residues long. V was trimmed by 3 bases and J by 5 bases, leaving 8 bases between them. Germline V CDR1 and CDR2: GTSNPN, SVGIG (reference sequence). The CDR3 here is CAWSVRDEQYF. DNA for the CDR3: TGTGCCTGGAGCGTGAGGGACGAGCAGTACTTC.

This clonotype was counted only a few times. This sequence joins TRBV4-2 and TRBJ2-7; 9 nucleotides match TRBD2. Germline CDR1 reads LGHNA; CDR2 reads YNFKEQ. The CDR3 has 17 residues. Unmatched junction bases numbered 10, after V lost 3 bases and J lost 1 base. This chain's CDR3 is CASSQGLADPLSYEQYF. CDR3 DNA: TGTGCCAGCAGCCAGGGACTAGCCGACCCCCTTTCCTACGAGCAGTACTTC.

The rearrangement links TRBV15 to TRBJ1-5; D might be TRBD1 (5 bases). The CDR3 sequence is 16 residues long. Germline V lookup: CDR1 LNHNV, CDR2 YYDKDF (reference sequence). V dropped 5 bases and J dropped 0 bases, with 14 bases sitting between them. The CDR3 DNA reads as TGTGCCACCAGCCCTCAGGGAGGTTATAGCAATCAGCCCCAGCATTTT. Translation: CATSPQGGYSNQPQHF.

In this sample, this clonotype turned up a few times. The DNA for the CDR3 is TGTGCCAGCAGCCCGGAGGGACAGGGCAACTACGAGCAGTACTTC. This translates into CASSPEGQGNYEQYF. The chain couples TRBV7-8 to TRBJ2-7, with 9 bases aligning to TRBD1. V shed 5 bases, J shed 3 bases, and the junction held 8 bases outside the gene matches. The CDR3 runs 15 residues. Germline V CDR1 and CDR2: SGHVS, FQNEAQ.

The chain recombines TRBV7-3 with TRBJ2-2, with 10 bases identical to TRBD1. Germline-derived CDR1 and CDR2 are SGHTA and FQGTGA. With V trimmed by 5 bases and J by 5 bases, 8 bases remained unmatched. This CDR3 spans 16 amino acids. In DNA form, the CDR3 reads TGTGCCAGCAGCCCCCCGGGACAGGGGAGAACCGGGGAGCTGTTTTTT. This translates into CASSPPGQGRTGELFF.

This clonotype came up a few times. The rearrangement links TRBV7-9 to TRBJ2-1; D gene unclear. V lost 6 bases to trimming and J lost 2 bases, with 17 bases between them. Germline-derived CDR1 and CDR2 are SEHNR and FQNEAQ (reference sequence). The CDR3 contains 16 residues. The chain's CDR3 is CASRYPVKGTYNEQFF. The DNA for the CDR3 is TGTGCCAGCAGGTACCCAGTTAAGGGTACCTACAATGAGCAGTTCTTC. The full variable domain, rest sourced from reference TRBV7-9 and TRBJ2-1, is DTGVSQNPRHKITKRGQNVTFRCDPISEHNRLYWYRQTLGQGPEFLTYFQNEAQLEKSRLLSDRFSAERPKGSFSTLEIQRTEQGDSAMYLCASRYPVKGTYNEQFFGPGTRLTVL.

This clonotype came up a few times. V gene TRBV5-1 combines with J gene TRBJ1-3; D unresolved. Per the germline V gene, CDR1 is SGHRS and CDR2 is YFSETQ. The CDR3 is 15 residues long. V was shortened by 2 bases and J by 0 bases, with 9 bases between the two germline ends. The CDR3 loop is CASSFTADSGNTIYF. CDR3 DNA: TGCGCCAGCAGCTTCACAGCCGACTCTGGAAACACCATATATTTT. Together with reference TRBV5-1 and TRBJ1-3, the CDR3 gives the full variable domain: KAGVTQTPRYLIKTRGQQVTLSCSPISGHRSVSWYQQTPGQGLQFLFEYFSETQRNKGNFPGRFSGRQFSNSRSEMNVSTLELGDSALYLCASSFTADSGNTIYFGEGSWLTVV.

This clonotype is classed as medium-sized. CDR3 in DNA: TGTGCCAGCAGCCGGAGGGGGGGCTTTATCCAAACAGATACGCAGTATTTT. It codes for CASSRRGGFIQTDTQYF. V usage is TRBV7-2 and J usage is TRBJ2-3, with D perhaps matching TRBD2 (7 bases). The V gene lost 5 bases and the J gene lost 3 bases, with 21 bases spanning the gap. The CDR3 is made up of 17 amino acids. Germline-derived CDR1 and CDR2 are SGHTA and FQGNSA.

This clonotype was detected a few times. This chain links TRBV20-1 with TRBJ1-1; no reliable D call. Deletions cut 2 bases from V and 5 bases from J, with 9 bases between. Germline CDR1 reads DFQATT; CDR2 reads SNEGSKA (reference sequence). CDR3 size: 12 residues. CDR3 nucleotides: TGCAGTGCTAGAAGCGGCTGGACTGAAGCTTTCTTT. This encodes CSARSGWTEAFF.

The chain is built from TRBV5-1 and TRBJ2-3; D remains unclear. This CDR3 region has 15 residues. The germline gives CDR1 SGHRS, CDR2 YFSETQ. Trimming took 0 bases from V and 6 from J, leaving 14 bases between them. The CDR3 bases are TGCGCCAGCAGCTTGGGATCCTCATCCGGGGATACGCAGTATTTT. It yields the protein CASSLGSSSGDTQYF. The variable domain in full, with the rest retrieved from reference TRBV5-1 and TRBJ2-3, is KAGVTQTPRYLIKTRGQQVTLSCSPISGHRSVSWYQQTPGQGLQFLFEYFSETQRNKGNFPGRFSGRQFSNSRSEMNVSTLELGDSALYLCASSLGSSSGDTQYFGPGTRLTVL.

CDR3 loop: CASSVGDTRSSQETQYF. In nucleotides, the CDR3 is TGTGCCAGCAGCGTAGGGGATACCAGATCAAGCCAAGAGACCCAGTACTTC. The chain combines TRBV9 with TRBJ2-5, with D unresolved. The V end lost 0 bases, the J end lost 1 base, and 16 bases lay between the germline ends. The germline V gene encodes CDR1 SGDLS and CDR2 YYNGEE. There are 17 residues in the CDR3.

The chain employs TRBV2 and TRBJ2-3; possible D gene TRBD1, 5 bases. V dropped 6 bases and J dropped 0 bases, with 13 bases sitting between them. Germline loops: CDR1 SNHLY, CDR2 FYNNEI. This CDR3 comprises 15 residues. CDR3 in DNA: TGTGCCAGCAGCCCCGACAGATCTAGCACAGATACGCAGTATTTT. This translates into CASSPDRSSTDTQYF.

This clonotype was detected ten times or more. V usage is TRBV6-9 and J usage is TRBJ2-7; 7 bases line up with TRBD2. V was clipped by 0 bases and J by 5 bases; unmatched bases: 13. Germline assignment: CDR1 MNHGY and CDR2 SVAAGI. The CDR3 is 17 amino acids. The CDR3 nucleotides are TGTGCCAGCAGTTATTCGAGGACGGGTGGGGGGGAGCACGAGCAGTACTTC. Protein: CASSYSRTGGGEHEQYF.

The table lists this clonotype with a few counts. The chain has TRBV29-1 and TRBJ2-2; TRBD1 matches 11 bases. Trimming removed 4 bases from V and 7 bases from J; junction bases left unmatched: 5. The CDR3 contains 14 residues. Per germline, CDR1 SQVTM and CDR2 ANQGSEA. CDR3 loop: CSVGTGGASGELFF. CDR3 in DNA: TGCAGCGTTGGGACAGGGGGCGCGAGCGGGGAGCTGTTTTTT.

The J gene is TRBJ2-7, the V gene TRBV2; D possibly corresponds to TRBD2 (7 bases). The V end was cut by 5 bases, the J end by 5 bases, with 16 bases between. The germline V gene has CDR1 SNHLY and CDR2 FYNNEI. CDR3 length: 14 amino acids. The CDR3 loop is CASSKGGGSDEQYF. CDR3 DNA sequence: TGTGCCAGCAGTAAGGGGGGGGGCAGCGACGAGCAGTACTTC.

The J gene is TRBJ2-1, the V gene TRBV7-9; D could derive from TRBD1 or TRBD2 (5 bases each). Germline V gives CDR1 SEHNR, CDR2 FQNEAQ (reference sequence). V dropped 5 bases and J dropped 6 bases, with 14 bases sitting between them. The CDR3 totals 14 residues. The CDR3 bases are TGTGCCAGCAGCCGCAGGGACCCCAGCAATGAGCAGTTCTTC. This codes for CASSRRDPSNEQFF. Full variable domain (outside the CDR3, taken from reference TRBV7-9 and TRBJ2-1): DTGVSQNPRHKITKRGQNVTFRCDPISEHNRLYWYRQTLGQGPEFLTYFQNEAQLEKSRLLSDRFSAERPKGSFSTLEIQRTEQGDSAMYLCASSRRDPSNEQFFGPGTRLTVL.

This clonotype was seen repeatedly, ten times or more. The chain uses TRBV5-1 and TRBJ2-7, with TRBD2 as a possible D gene (5 bases). Trimming removed 0 bases from V and 3 bases from J, with 22 bases in between. This CDR3 region has 18 residues. Germline values: CDR1 SGHRS, CDR2 YFSETQ. Here the CDR3 reads CASSLGGTRTRRFYEQYF. The CDR3 region has the DNA TGCGCCAGCAGCTTGGGGGGTACGAGAACTAGAAGATTCTACGAGCAGTACTTC.